This TCR beta chain comes out of a study of metastatic and nonmetastatic thyroid tumors. The length of the CDR3 is 16 residues. From germline, CDR1 is KGHDR and CDR2 SFDVKD. Original processing methods: A classifier of distant metastasis in papillary thyroid cancer was built from CDR3 differences (across clinicopathological groups). MiXCR re-clonotyped the PCR reads for TCRdb. The V and J calls, along with clone size, are taken from TCRdb and not from the paper's own processing. Here the sample spans approximately 25,000 clones, more than 25% being singletons. Patients had received no treatment of any kind before thyroid surgery.

The origin of this receptor is a male donor with papillary thyroid cancer or a benign thyroid nodule (not recorded which). Some clones in this sample may be carry-over from other donors' samples. The specimen was blood. The V call is TRBV24-1, the J call TRBJ2-4; 8 nucleotides align to TRBD1. The end of the DNA is better explained by TRBJ2-5, so the J call may be wrong. The CDR3 is CATSDPVTGVRETQYF. Written as DNA, the CDR3 is TGTGCCACCAGTGACCCAGTGACAGGGGTCCGAGAGACCCAGTACTTC.